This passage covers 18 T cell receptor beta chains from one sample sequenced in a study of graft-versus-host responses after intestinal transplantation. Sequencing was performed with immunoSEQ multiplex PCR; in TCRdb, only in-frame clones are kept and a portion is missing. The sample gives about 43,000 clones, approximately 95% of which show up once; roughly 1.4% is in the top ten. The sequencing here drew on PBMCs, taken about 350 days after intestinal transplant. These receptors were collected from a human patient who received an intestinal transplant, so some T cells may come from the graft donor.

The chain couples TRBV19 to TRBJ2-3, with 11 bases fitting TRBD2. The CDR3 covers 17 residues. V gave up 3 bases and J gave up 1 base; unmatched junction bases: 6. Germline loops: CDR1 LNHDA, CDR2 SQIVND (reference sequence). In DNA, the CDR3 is TGTGCCAGTAGTATGGGGCCGACTAGCGGGGGCACAGATACGCAGTATTTT. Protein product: CASSMGPTSGGTDTQYF.

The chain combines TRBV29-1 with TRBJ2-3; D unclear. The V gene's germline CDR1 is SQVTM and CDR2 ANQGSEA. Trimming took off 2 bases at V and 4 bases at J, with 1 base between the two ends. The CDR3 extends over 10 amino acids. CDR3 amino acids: CSVESDTQYF. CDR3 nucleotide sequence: TGCAGCGTTGAATCAGATACGCAGTATTTT.

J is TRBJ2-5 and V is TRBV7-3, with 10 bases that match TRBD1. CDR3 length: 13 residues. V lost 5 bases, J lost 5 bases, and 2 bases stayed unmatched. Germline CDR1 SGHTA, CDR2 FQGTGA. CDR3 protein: CASSLGQGETQYF. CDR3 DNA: TGTGCCAGCAGCCTGGGACAGGGGGAGACCCAGTACTTC.

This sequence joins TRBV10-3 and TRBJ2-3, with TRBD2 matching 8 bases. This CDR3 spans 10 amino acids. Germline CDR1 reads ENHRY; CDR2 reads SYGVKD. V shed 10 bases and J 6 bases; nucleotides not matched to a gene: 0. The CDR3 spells CATGGDTQYF. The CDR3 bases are TGTGCCACGGGGGGGGATACGCAGTATTTT.

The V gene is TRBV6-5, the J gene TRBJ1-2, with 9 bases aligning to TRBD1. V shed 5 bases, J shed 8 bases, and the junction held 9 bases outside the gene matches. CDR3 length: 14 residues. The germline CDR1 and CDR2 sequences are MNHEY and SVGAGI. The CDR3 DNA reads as TGTGCCAGCAGTAACCCCGGGACAGGGAAGGGCTACACCTTC. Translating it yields CASSNPGTGKGYTF.

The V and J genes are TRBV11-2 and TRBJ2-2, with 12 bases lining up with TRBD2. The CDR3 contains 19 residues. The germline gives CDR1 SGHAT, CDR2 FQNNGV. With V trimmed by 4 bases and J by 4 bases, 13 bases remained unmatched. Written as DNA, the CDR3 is TGTGCCAGCAGCTCCTACAGGACTAGCGGGAATGGTGGCACCGGGGAGCTGTTTTTT. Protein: CASSSYRTSGNGGTGELFF. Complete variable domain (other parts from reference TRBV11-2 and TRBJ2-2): EAGVAQSPRYKIIEKRQSVAFWCNPISGHATLYWYQQILGQGPKLLIQFQNNGVVDDSQLPKDRFSAERLKGVDSTLKIQPAKLEDSAVYLCASSSYRTSGNGGTGELFFGEGSRLTVL.

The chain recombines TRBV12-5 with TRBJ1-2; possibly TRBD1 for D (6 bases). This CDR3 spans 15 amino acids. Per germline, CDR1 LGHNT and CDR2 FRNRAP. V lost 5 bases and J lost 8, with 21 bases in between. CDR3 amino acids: CASGLRGGQGGGYTF. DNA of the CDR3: TGTGCTAGTGGTCTTAGGGGGGGGCAGGGAGGCGGCTACACCTTC.

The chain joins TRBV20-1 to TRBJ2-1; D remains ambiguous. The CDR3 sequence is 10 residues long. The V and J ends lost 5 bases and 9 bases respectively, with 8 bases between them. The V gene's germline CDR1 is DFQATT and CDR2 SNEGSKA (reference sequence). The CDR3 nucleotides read TGCAGTGCTGACAAGTCTGAGCAGTTCTTC. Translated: CSADKSEQFF.

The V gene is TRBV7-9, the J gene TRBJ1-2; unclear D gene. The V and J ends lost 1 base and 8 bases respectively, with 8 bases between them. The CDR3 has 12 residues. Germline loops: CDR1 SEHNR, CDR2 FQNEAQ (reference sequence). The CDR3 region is CASSLGPGGYTF. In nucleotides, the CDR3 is TGTGCCAGCAGCTTAGGGCCCGGGGGCTACACCTTC. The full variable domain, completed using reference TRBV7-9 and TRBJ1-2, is DTGVSQNPRHKITKRGQNVTFRCDPISEHNRLYWYRQTLGQGPEFLTYFQNEAQLEKSRLLSDRFSAERPKGSFSTLEIQRTEQGDSAMYLCASSLGPGGYTFGSGTRLTVV.

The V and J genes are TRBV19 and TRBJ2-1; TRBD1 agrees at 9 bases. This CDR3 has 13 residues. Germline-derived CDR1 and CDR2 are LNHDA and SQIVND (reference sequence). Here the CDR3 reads CSAGQGPYNEQFF. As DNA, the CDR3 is TGTTCCGCGGGACAGGGACCCTACAATGAGCAGTTCTTC.

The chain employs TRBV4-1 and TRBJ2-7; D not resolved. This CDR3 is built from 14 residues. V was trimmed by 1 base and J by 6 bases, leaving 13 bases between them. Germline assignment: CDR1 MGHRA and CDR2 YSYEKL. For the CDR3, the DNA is TGCGCCAGCAGCCAAGTACCGACAATCTCCGAGCAGTACTTC. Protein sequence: CASSQVPTISEQYF.

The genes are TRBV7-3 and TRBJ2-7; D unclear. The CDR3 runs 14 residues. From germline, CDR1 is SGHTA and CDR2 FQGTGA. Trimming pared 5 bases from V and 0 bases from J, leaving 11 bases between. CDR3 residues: CASSAQDASYEQYF. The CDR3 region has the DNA TGTGCCAGCAGCGCCCAGGATGCCTCCTACGAGCAGTACTTC.

CDR3 sequence reads: CASSYLQDSSGELFF. In nucleotides, the CDR3 is TGTGCCAGCAGTTACCTCCAAGACAGCTCCGGGGAGCTGTTTTTT. This chain connects TRBV6-5 to TRBJ2-2, with D possibly matching TRBD1 (5 bases). Germline V CDR1 and CDR2: MNHEY, SVGAGI. The V and J ends lost 2 bases and 6 bases respectively, with 13 bases between them. This CDR3 region has 15 residues.

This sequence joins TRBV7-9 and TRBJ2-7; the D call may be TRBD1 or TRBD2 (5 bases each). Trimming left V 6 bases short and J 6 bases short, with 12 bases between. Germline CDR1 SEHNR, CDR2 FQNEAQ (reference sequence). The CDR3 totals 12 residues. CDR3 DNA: TGTGCCAGCAGTCGATCAGGGACCGAGCAGTACTTC. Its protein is CASSRSGTEQYF.

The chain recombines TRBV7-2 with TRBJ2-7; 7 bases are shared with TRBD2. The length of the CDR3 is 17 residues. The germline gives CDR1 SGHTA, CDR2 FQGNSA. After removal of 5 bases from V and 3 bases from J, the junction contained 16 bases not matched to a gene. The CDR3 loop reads CASSHRGLGVRDYEQYF. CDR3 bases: TGTGCCAGCAGCCACCGTGGACTAGGGGTTCGAGACTACGAGCAGTACTTC. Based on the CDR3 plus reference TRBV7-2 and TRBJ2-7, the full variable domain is GAGVSQSPSNKVTEKGKDVELRCDPISGHTALYWYRQSLGQGLEFLIYFQGNSAPDKSGLPSDRFSAERTGGSVSTLTIQRTQQEDSAVYLCASSHRGLGVRDYEQYFGPGTRLTVT.

The DNA of the CDR3 is TGTGCCAGCAGCCTCGGGGAGGGAGGGACGTTCTTT. Its protein is CASSLGEGGTFF. The chain combines TRBV6-5 with TRBJ1-1, with D possibly TRBD1 on 5 matching bases. CDR3 length: 12 residues. Trimming took 6 bases from V and 14 from J, leaving 19 bases between them. CDR1 is MNHEY and CDR2 is SVGAGI in the germline V gene.

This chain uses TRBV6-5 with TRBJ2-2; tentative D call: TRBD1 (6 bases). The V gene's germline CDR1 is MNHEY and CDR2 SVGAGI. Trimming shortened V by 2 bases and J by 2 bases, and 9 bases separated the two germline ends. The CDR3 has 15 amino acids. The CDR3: CASSYQDSNTGELFF. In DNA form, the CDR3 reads TGTGCCAGCAGTTACCAGGACAGTAACACCGGGGAGCTGTTTTTT.

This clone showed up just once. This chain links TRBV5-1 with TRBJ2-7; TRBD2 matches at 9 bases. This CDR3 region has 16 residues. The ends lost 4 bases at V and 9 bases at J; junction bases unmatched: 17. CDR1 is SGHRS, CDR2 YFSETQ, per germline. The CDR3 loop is CASSLGASGKPTTQYF. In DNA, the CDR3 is TGCGCCAGCAGCCTCGGCGCTAGCGGGAAACCTACGACGCAGTACTTC. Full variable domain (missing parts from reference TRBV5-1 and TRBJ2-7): KAGVTQTPRYLIKTRGQQVTLSCSPISGHRSVSWYQQTPGQGLQFLFEYFSETQRNKGNFPGRFSGRQFSNSRSEMNVSTLELGDSALYLCASSLGASGKPTTQYFGPGTRLTVT.